These T cell receptor beta chains were read from a single sample in a study of beta chain features in type 1 diabetes. Profiled with immunoSEQ multiplex PCR; TCRdb holds only in-frame clones, not every one. The table shows 620,000 or so clones, with roughly a sixth occurring only once. The sequencing sample was made of naive CD4+ T cells from blood. These receptors originate from a man younger than 30 in good health. Both conserved end residues are trimmed from each CDR3.

V gene	CDR3 protein
TRBV2	ASTQEGLAGYREQF
TRBV6-1	ASSPYENTQETQY
TRBV5-4	ASSPVYQETQY
TRBV9	ASSVDGWQPQH
TRBV7-9	ASSVPTGGAGYT
TRBV30	AWTKEMNTEAF
TRBV4-3	ASSQGPGDLLGYEQY
TRBV15	ATSNRRGYGYT
TRBV7-9	ASSSTDRVYGYT
TRBV7-2	ASSSTSGIGYEQY
TRBV6-5	ASSYSPGTEAF
TRBV6-5	ASPRGPLNTEAF
TRBV7-2	ASGLQETQY
TRBV5-1	ASSLGGLGEQY
TRBV6-5	ASSDRGGYTEAF
TRBV4-2	ASSQDPDDPSTRY
TRBV5-4	ASSPSGRANTEAF
TRBV19	ASNGGANYGYT
TRBV27	ASSLGGRSNQPQH
TRBV6-1	ASTKKGAGNTEAF
TRBV5-1	ASTTISGKNTEAF
TRBV28	ASSLVRSRSYNEQF
TRBV28	ASSLTGYGYT
TRBV5-1	ASSPSEETQY
TRBV7-2	ASSIPQNYGYT
TRBV2	ASSGDRGLGGANVLT
TRBV5-1	ASSLEGYQETQY
TRBV10-3	AISGPSLNEQF
TRBV5-4	ASSLAWGPYEQY
TRBV20-1	SLQGTGELF
TRBV18	ASSPRTGHAYEQY
TRBV11-2	ASSLDRAHYEQY
TRBV9	ASSVGAAAYEQY
TRBV29-1	SVEAGTGFSYEQY
TRBV29-1	SVVPGEKWETQY
TRBV27	ASSLVGQTNSPLH
TRBV14	ASSQAYRETQY
TRBV27	ASRLTVSNQPQH
TRBV5-1	ASSYASGGIPDTQY
TRBV2	ASSTTGRPSGANVLT
TRBV6-1	ASRSSGGVNEQF
TRBV19	ASSMGRQGAGEQY
TRBV9	ASSVGGGSSYNEQF